This is a list of T cell receptor beta chains from one sample in a study of CD8 T cells in ankylosing spondylitis. TCRdb independently ran MiXCR on the 5' RACE reads; one entry per CDR3 protein. The top ten hold around 30% of the sample, which has tens of thousands of distinct CDR3 sequences, just under 9% seen once. Sequenced material: blood, either unsorted or a sorted T cell fraction (not recorded which). The receptors were gathered from a male donor with ankylosing spondylitis. Both conserved end residues are trimmed from each CDR3.

cdr3_aa v_call cdr3_length
ASWTTTTNEKLF TRBV6-2/TRBV6-3 12
ASSLEGVGLQIQPQH TRBV12-3/TRBV12-4 15
ASARTVPYEQY TRBV2 11
ASSVDRGTEAF TRBV27 11
ASSPTGNNEQF TRBV27 11
ASSPGTEVTEAF TRBV6-2/TRBV6-3 12
SAREGYRGLFSGRAVSEQY TRBV20-1 19
ASSPYTSGSGHEQF TRBV19 14
ASHPAGQIIDEQF TRBV14 13
ASSGGAYEQY TRBV27 10
ASSTGQGYEQY TRBV7-9 11
ASSPVGQGYGYT TRBV7-9 12
ASSLRDRSTYEQY TRBV13 13
ATSDGSADGYEKLF TRBV24-1 14
ASSSGTGLNEQF TRBV5-6 12
ASSLLGSTDTQY TRBV7-9 12
ATSMGHGETQY TRBV15 11